These 3 T cell receptor beta chains share one sample of origin, sequenced in a study of blood T cells in healthy people across ages (dated by TCRdb to 2014 to 2015). Receptors were amplified or captured by 5' RACE. The sample was run on an Illumina HiSeq 2500. A second roughly 6 to 12 cycle PCR used a sample-barcoded 5' primer and a J-beta primer mix. TCRdb trimmed the raw reads at Q25, called clones with MiXCR and kept productive beta chains. Rows with a matching CDR3 protein are joined into one entry that keeps the most common DNA and genes. This sample lists 790,000 or so distinct CDR3 sequences; around 50% were detected once. The top ten clones comprise roughly 24% of the sample. The sample comprised blood. Receptors were obtained from a man in his forties or fifties in good health.

The J gene is TRBJ2-5, the V gene TRBV20-1; weak D call: TRBD1 (6 bases). This CDR3 comprises 18 residues. CDR1 and CDR2 (germline): DFQATT, SNEGSKA (reference sequence). V dropped 1 base and J dropped 1 base, with 22 bases sitting between them. CDR3 in DNA: TGCAGTGCTAGAGGGGGTACAGGGATGGCCTCACTCCAAGAGACCCAGTACTTC. Its translation: CSARGGTGMASLQETQYF.

This clonotype showed up just a few times. The CDR3 region has the DNA TGTGCCAGCAGCGAAACAGGGGGTCGAAACATTCAGTACTTC. Protein product: CASSETGGRNIQYF. The genes are TRBV7-3 and TRBJ2-4; 8 bases line up with TRBD1. The CDR3 has 14 residues. The V gene end was trimmed by 5 bases and the J gene end by 6 bases; junction bases not matched to a gene: 6. Looked up from germline, CDR1 is SGHTA and CDR2 is FQGTGA.

A few counts support this clonotype. The chain employs TRBV7-2 and TRBJ2-1; D perhaps matches TRBD2 (6 bases). With 2 bases removed from V and 9 bases from J, the gap between germline ends came to 29 bases. This CDR3 spans 19 amino acids. Germline V lookup: CDR1 SGHTA, CDR2 FQGNSA. The CDR3 nucleotides are TGTGCCAGCAGCTTAATCGGCCTGCGGATTAGCGGAGCCGGGGGTGAGCAGTTCTTC. Its protein product is CASSLIGLRISGAGGEQFF.